This T cell receptor (beta chain) was identified during a study of T cell clones after liver transplantation. Study as a whole: Liver transplant recipients had immunosuppression withdrawal attempted within 2 years.

Of note for this clone: What it binds is not known.

Repertoires were generated with immunoSEQ multiplex PCR, while TCRdb's copy carries only in-frame clones and drops some. The sample carries about 60,000 clones, 71% recorded once. Germline V gene data show CDR1 as SGHVS and CDR2 as FQNEAQ. The CDR3 totals 15 residues. The ends were cut back, 3 bases at V and 4 bases at J, with 12 bases in the middle. Overall study results and limits: A larger donor-reactive than third-party decline suggested partial antigen-specific deletion.

This chain uses TRBV7-8 with TRBJ1-4, with D unresolved. The source material was CD4+ T cells from blood, sampled before liver transplant. The sequence derives from a human donor who received a liver transplant. In DNA, the CDR3 is TGTGCCAGCAGCTTGCGGGGAATCCTTAATGAAAAACTGTTTTTT. Translated, it gives CASSLRGILNEKLFF. Filled out from reference TRBV7-8 and TRBJ1-4, the complete variable domain reads GAGVSQSPRYKVAKRGQDVALRCDPISGHVSLFWYQQALGQGPEFLTYFQNEAQLDKSGLPSDRFFAERPEGSVSTLKIQRTQQEDSAVYLCASSLRGILNEKLFFGSGTQLSVL.